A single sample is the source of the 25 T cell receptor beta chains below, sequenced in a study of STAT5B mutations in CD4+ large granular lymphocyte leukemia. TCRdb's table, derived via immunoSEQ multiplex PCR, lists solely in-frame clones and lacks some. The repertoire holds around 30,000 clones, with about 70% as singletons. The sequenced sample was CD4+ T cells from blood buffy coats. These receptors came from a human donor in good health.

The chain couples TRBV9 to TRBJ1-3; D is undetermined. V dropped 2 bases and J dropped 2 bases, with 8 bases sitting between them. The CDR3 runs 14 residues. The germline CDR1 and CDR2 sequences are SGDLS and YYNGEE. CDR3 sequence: CASSVSTPGNTIYF. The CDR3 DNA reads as TGTGCCAGCAGCGTGTCAACCCCTGGAAACACCATATATTTT.

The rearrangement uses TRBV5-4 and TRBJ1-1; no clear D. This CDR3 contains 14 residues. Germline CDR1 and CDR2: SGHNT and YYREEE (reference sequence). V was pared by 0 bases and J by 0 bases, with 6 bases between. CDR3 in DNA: TGTGCCAGCAGCTTGGGGATTATGAACACTGAAGCTTTCTTT. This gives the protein CASSLGIMNTEAFF.

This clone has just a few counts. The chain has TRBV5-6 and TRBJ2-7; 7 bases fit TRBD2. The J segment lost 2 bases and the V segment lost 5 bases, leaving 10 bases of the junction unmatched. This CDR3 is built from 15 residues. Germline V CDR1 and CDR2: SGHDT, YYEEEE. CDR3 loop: CASSNPGLPTYEQYF. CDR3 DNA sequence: TGTGCCAGCAGTAATCCGGGACTACCGACCTACGAGCAGTACTTC.

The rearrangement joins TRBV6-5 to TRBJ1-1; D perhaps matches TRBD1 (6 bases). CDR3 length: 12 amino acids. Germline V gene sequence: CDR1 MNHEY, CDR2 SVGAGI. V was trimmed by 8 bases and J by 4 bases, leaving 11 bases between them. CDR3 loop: CASYRAGTEAFF. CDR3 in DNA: TGTGCCAGCTACAGGGCGGGCACTGAAGCTTTCTTT.

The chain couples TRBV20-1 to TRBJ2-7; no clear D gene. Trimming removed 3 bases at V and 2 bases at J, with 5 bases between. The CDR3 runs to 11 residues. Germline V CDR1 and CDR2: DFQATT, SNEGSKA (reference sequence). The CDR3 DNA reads TGCAGTGCTAGTACAGCCTACGAGCAGTACTTC. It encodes CSASTAYEQYF.

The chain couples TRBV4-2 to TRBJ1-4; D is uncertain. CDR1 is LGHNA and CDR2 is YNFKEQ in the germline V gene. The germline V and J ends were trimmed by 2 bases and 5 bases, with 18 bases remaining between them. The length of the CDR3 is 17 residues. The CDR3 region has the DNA TGTGCCAGCAGCCAACCCCCAAGGAACTACGAGAATGAAAAACTGTTTTTT. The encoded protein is CASSQPPRNYENEKLFF.

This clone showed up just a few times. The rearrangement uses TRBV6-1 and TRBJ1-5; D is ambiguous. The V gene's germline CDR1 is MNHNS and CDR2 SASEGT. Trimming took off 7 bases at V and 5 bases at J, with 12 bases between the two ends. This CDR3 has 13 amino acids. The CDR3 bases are TGTGCCAGCATGGTGGGGTTGTATCAGCCCCAGCATTTT. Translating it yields CASMVGLYQPQHF.

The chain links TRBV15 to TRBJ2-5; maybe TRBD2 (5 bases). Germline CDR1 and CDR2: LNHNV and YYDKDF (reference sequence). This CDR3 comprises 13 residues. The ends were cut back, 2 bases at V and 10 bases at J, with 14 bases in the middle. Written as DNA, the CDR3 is TGTGCCACCAGCAGACGTAACGAGGGTGGCCAGTACTTC. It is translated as CATSRRNEGGQYF. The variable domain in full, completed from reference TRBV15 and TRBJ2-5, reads DAMVIQNPRYQVTQFGKPVTLSCSQTLNHNVMYWYQQKSSQAPKLLFHYYDKDFNNEADTPDNFQSRRPNTSFCFLDIRSPGLGDTAMYLCATSRRNEGGQYFGPGTRLLVL.

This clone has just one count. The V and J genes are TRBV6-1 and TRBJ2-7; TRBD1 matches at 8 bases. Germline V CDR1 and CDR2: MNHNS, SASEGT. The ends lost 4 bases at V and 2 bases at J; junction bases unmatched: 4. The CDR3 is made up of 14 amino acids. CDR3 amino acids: CASSARQGTYEQYF. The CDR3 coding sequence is TGTGCCAGCAGTGCGCGACAGGGGACCTACGAGCAGTACTTC.

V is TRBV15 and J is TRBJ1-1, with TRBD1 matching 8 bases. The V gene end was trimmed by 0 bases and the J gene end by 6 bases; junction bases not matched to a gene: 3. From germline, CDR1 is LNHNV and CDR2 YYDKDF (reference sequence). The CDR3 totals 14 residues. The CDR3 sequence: CATSRDRGLAEAFF. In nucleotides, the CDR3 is TGTGCCACCAGCAGAGACAGGGGGCTCGCTGAAGCTTTCTTT. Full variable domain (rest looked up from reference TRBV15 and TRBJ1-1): DAMVIQNPRYQVTQFGKPVTLSCSQTLNHNVMYWYQQKSSQAPKLLFHYYDKDFNNEADTPDNFQSRRPNTSFCFLDIRSPGLGDTAMYLCATSRDRGLAEAFFGQGTRLTVV.

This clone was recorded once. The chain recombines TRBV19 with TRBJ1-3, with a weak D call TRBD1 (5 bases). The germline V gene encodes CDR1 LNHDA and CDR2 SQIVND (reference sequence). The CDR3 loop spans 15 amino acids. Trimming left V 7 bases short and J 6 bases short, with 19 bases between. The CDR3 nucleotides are TGTGCCAGTACCCCCTTGTATGAGGGGACAAACACCATATATTTT. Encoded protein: CASTPLYEGTNTIYF.

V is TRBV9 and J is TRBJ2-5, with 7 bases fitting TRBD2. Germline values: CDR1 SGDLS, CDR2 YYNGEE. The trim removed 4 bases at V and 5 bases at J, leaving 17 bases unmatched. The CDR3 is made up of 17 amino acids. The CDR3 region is CASSLRGSGIGSETQYF. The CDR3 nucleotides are TGTGCCAGCAGCCTCCGCGGAAGCGGGATAGGTAGTGAGACCCAGTACTTC. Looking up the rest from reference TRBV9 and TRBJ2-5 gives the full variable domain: DSGVTQTPKHLITATGQRVTLRCSPRSGDLSVYWYQQSLDQGLQFLIQYYNGEERAKGNILERFSAQQFPDLHSELNLSSLELGDSALYFCASSLRGSGIGSETQYFGPGTRLLVL.

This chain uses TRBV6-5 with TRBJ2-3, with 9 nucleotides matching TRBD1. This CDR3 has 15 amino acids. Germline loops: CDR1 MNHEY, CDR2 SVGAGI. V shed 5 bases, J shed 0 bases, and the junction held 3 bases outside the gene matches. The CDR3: CASSNRGPSTDTQYF. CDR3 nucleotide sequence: TGTGCCAGCAGTAACAGGGGGCCAAGCACAGATACGCAGTATTTT.

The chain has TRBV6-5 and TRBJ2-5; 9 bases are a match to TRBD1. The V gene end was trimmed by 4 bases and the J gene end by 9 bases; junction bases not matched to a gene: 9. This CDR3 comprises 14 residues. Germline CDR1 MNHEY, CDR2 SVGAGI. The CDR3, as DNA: TGTGCCAGCAGTTGGGGACAGGGATCAGCGGCCCAGTACTTC. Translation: CASSWGQGSAAQYF.

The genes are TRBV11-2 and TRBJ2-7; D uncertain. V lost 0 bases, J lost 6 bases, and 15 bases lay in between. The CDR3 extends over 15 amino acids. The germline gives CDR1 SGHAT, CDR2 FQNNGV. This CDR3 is CASSLDETPGGEQYF. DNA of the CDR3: TGTGCCAGCAGCTTAGACGAGACTCCCGGTGGCGAGCAGTACTTC.

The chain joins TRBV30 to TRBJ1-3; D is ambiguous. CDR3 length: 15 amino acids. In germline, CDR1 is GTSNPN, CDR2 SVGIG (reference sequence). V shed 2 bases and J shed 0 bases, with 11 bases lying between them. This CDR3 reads CAWSSWGSSGNTIYF. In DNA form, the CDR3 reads TGTGCCTGGAGTTCTTGGGGTTCCTCTGGAAACACCATATATTTT.

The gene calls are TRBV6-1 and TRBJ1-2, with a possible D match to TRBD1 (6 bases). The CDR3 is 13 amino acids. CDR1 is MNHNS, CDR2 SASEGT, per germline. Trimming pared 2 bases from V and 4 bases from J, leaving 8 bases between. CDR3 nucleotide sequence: TGTGCCAGCAGTGAAAAGGGGGGCTATGGCTACACCTTC. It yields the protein CASSEKGGYGYTF.

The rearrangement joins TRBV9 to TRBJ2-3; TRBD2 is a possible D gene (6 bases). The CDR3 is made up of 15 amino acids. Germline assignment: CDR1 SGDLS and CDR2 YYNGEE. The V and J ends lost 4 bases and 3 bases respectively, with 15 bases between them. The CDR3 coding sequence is TGTGCCAGCAGCCCCCGGGGGTCCGGGACAGATACGCAGTATTTT. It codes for CASSPRGSGTDTQYF. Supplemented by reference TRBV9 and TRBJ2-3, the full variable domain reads DSGVTQTPKHLITATGQRVTLRCSPRSGDLSVYWYQQSLDQGLQFLIQYYNGEERAKGNILERFSAQQFPDLHSELNLSSLELGDSALYFCASSPRGSGTDTQYFGPGTRLTVL.

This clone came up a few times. The CDR3 sequence is CASSFTGQDNSPLHF. The CDR3, as DNA: TGTGCCAGCAGTTTCACAGGGCAAGATAATTCACCCCTCCACTTT. This sequence joins TRBV28 and TRBJ1-6; weak D call: TRBD1 (6 bases). Trimming cost V 3 bases and J 5 bases, with 11 bases left between them. Germline V gene sequence: CDR1 MDHEN, CDR2 SYDVKM. The CDR3 is 15 residues long.

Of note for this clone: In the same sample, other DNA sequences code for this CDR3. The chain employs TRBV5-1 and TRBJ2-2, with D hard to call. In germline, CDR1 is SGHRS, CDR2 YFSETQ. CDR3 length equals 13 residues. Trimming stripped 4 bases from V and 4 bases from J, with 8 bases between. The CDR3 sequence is CASSPTVTGELFF. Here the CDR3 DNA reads TGCGCCAGCAGCCCTACAGTCACCGGGGAGCTGTTTTTT.

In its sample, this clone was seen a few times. Here the CDR3 reads CASSASGPSFYEQYF. DNA of the CDR3: TGCGCCAGCAGCGCCTCGGGGCCCTCCTTCTACGAGCAGTACTTC. V gene TRBV10-2 combines with J gene TRBJ2-7; either TRBD1 or TRBD2 may supply D (5 bases each). The CDR3 has 15 amino acids. Germline V gene sequence: CDR1 WSHSY, CDR2 SAAADI. The ends were cut back, 6 bases at V and 3 bases at J, with 18 bases in the middle.

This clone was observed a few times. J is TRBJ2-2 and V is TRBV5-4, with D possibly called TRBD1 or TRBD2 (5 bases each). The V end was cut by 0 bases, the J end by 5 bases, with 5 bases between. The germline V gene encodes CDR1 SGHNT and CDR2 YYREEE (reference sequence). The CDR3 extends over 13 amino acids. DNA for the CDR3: TGTGCCAGCAGCTTGGGGGGGACCGGGGAGCTGTTTTTT. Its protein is CASSLGGTGELFF. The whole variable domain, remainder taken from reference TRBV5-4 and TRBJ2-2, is ETGVTQSPTHLIKTRGQQVTLRCSSQSGHNTVSWYQQALGQGPQFIFQYYREEENGRGNFPPRFSGLQFPNYSSELNVNALELDDSALYLCASSLGGTGELFFGEGSRLTVL.

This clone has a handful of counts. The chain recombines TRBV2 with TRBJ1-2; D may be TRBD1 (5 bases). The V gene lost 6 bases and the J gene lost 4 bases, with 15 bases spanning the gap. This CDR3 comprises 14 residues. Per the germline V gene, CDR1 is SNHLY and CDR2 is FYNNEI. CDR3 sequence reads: CASRSLGGSYGYTF. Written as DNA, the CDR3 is TGTGCCAGCAGGTCCCTGGGGGGGAGCTATGGCTACACCTTC.

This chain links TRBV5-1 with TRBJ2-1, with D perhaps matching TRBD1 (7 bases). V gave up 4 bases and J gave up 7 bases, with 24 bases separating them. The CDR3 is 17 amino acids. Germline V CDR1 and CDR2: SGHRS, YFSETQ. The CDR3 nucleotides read TGCGCCAGCAGCCCGGGGGCTGACAGGGCCGCTGAGAATGAGCAGTTCTTC. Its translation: CASSPGADRAAENEQFF. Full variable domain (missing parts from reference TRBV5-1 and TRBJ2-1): KAGVTQTPRYLIKTRGQQVTLSCSPISGHRSVSWYQQTPGQGLQFLFEYFSETQRNKGNFPGRFSGRQFSNSRSEMNVSTLELGDSALYLCASSPGADRAAENEQFFGPGTRLTVL.

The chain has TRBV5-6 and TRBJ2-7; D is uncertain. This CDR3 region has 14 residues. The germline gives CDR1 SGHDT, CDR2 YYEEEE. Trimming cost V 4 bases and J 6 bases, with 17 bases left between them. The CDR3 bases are TGTGCCAGCAGCCCCCTCAGGACCAAGAGCGAGCAGTACTTC. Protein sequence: CASSPLRTKSEQYF.